The 5 T cell receptor beta chains below all came from one sample that was sequenced in a study of chemoradiotherapy in HPV16-positive cancers (dated by TCRdb to 2021 to 2024). Libraries were made using the immunoSEQ multiplex PCR assay. Not all clones reach the TCRdb copy of this immuneACCESS table, which keeps in-frame sequences only. Checked studies attribute under half of the gap to unresolved V genes and leave the rest unexplained. The table for this sample lists fewer than 4,500 clones; roughly 84% of them were counted only once. Jointly, the top ten make up more than 3% of the sample. Here the sequenced sample was tumor tissue, taken from a patient who underwent chemoradiotherapy. All receptors derive from a human donor with HPV-associated anogenital cancer.

This clone was seen more than once but under ten times. Here the CDR3 reads CATSREGDSYEQYF. In DNA, the CDR3 is TGTGCCACCAGCAGAGAGGGGGACTCCTACGAGCAGTACTTC. The rearrangement joins TRBV15 to TRBJ2-7; D may match TRBD1 or TRBD2 (5 bases each). V was cut by 0 bases and J by 0 bases, with 6 bases left in between. CDR1 and CDR2 (germline): LNHNV, YYDKDF (reference sequence). The CDR3 has 14 amino acids. Looking up the rest from reference TRBV15 and TRBJ2-7 gives the full variable domain: DAMVIQNPRYQVTQFGKPVTLSCSQTLNHNVMYWYQQKSSQAPKLLFHYYDKDFNNEADTPDNFQSRRPNTSFCFLDIRSPGLGDTAMYLCATSREGDSYEQYFGPGTRLTVT.

This clone was detected only once. The chain combines TRBV18 with TRBJ1-1, with TRBD1 matching 8 bases. CDR1 and CDR2 (germline): KGHSH, LQKENI. Trimming at V came to 4 bases and at J to 11 bases, leaving 6 bases not matched to a gene. The CDR3 extends over 12 amino acids. For the CDR3, the DNA is TGTGCCAGCTCACGCGACAGGGGTTCGGCTTTCTTT. Its translation is CASSRDRGSAFF. The full variable domain, with the rest looked up from reference TRBV18 and TRBJ1-1, is NAGVMQNPRHLVRRRGQEARLRCSPMKGHSHVYWYRQLPEEGLKFMVYLQKENIIDESGMPKERFSAEFPKEGPSILRIQQVVRGDSAAYFCASSRDRGSAFFGQGTRLTVV.

This clone was observed a few times. The chain uses TRBV6-1 and TRBJ2-7, with 7 bases identical to TRBD2. Per the germline V gene, CDR1 is MNHNS and CDR2 is SASEGT. This CDR3 contains 14 residues. J gave up 2 bases and V 3 bases, and 4 bases lay outside the gene matches. The CDR3 region is CASSDGLEAYEQYF. CDR3 DNA: TGTGCCAGCAGTGACGGACTAGAGGCCTACGAGCAGTACTTC.

The chain links TRBV12-5 to TRBJ2-5, with TRBD1 matching 9 bases. V lost 6 bases, J lost 2 bases, and 7 bases stayed unmatched. Germline values: CDR1 LGHNT, CDR2 FRNRAP. This CDR3 comprises 15 residues. CDR3: CASGPGTGRQETQYF. The CDR3 DNA follows: TGTGCTAGTGGCCCTGGGACAGGGAGACAAGAGACCCAGTACTTC.

This chain uses TRBV2 with TRBJ1-4; D remains ambiguous. Germline V CDR1 and CDR2: SNHLY, FYNNEI. This CDR3 contains 14 residues. Trimming pared 5 bases from V and 7 bases from J, leaving 14 bases between. CDR3 sequence: CASSPLGQSEKLFF. The CDR3 DNA follows: TGTGCCAGCAGTCCCCTAGGGCAGAGTGAAAAACTGTTTTTT. Supplemented by reference TRBV2 and TRBJ1-4, the full variable domain reads EPEVTQTPSHQVTQMGQEVILRCVPISNHLYFYWYRQILGQKVEFLVSFYNNEISEKSEIFDDQFSVERPDGSNFTLKIRSTKLEDSAMYFCASSPLGQSEKLFFGSGTQLSVL.